This record looks at one TCR beta chain sequence and its context. TCRdb used MiXCR to reprocess the RT-PCR reads, holding one entry per CDR3 protein. This table has hundreds of thousands of distinct CDR3 sequences, around 41% appearing once. The J segment lost 1 base and the V segment lost 3 bases, leaving 7 bases of the junction unmatched. Germline CDR1 reads SQVTM; CDR2 reads ANQGSEA. This CDR3 is built from 17 residues. The data are from a study of patients and donors after allogeneic stem cell transplantation. The rearrangement joins TRBV29-1 to TRBJ2-1; 12 bases are shared with TRBD2. The origin of this receptor is a human donor who was either an allogeneic HSCT recipient or a stem cell or donor lymphocyte infusion donor (not recorded which). It is not recorded whose cells these are; they may come from a transplant donor. Material: blood, either unsorted or a sorted T cell fraction (not recorded which). In DNA form, the CDR3 reads TGCAGCGTTGATCTCACTAGCGGGGGGCCATCCTACAATGAGCAGTTCTTC. Protein: CSVDLTSGGPSYNEQFF.